These T cell receptor beta chains were read from a single sample in a study of blood T cell repertoires in COVID-19. TCRdb keeps only in-frame clones here, not all; method: immunoSEQ multiplex PCR. The sample carries tens of thousands of clones, around 90% recorded once. The sequencing sample was made of peripheral blood. The receptors originated from a man in his sixties or seventies with active COVID-19. CDR3s include the opening cysteine and the closing phenylalanine or tryptophan. A D gene is named only where the DNA matches it firmly. Clone size, where shown, is once, few, many, or a class for clones that have expanded.

CDR3 length	V gene	clone size	J gene	D gene	CDR3 protein	CDR3 DNA
12	TRBV29-1	.	TRBJ2-5	TRBD1	CSVGDRQETQYF	TGCAGCGTGGGGGACAGACAAGAGACCCAGTACTTC
14	TRBV7-2	.	TRBJ1-1	TRBD1	CASSFRGWGTEAFF	TGTGCCAGCAGCTTCAGGGGGTGGGGCACTGAAGCTTTCTTT
13	TRBV4-3	.	TRBJ1-4	.	CASSQVEQEKLFF	TGCGCCAGCAGCCAAGTGGAACAGGAAAAACTGTTTTTT
17	TRBV6-2/TRBV6-3	.	TRBJ2-1	TRBD2	CASSSGTSGGLYNEQFF	TGTGCCAGCAGTTCCGGGACTAGCGGGGGCCTCTACAATGAGCAGTTCTTC
15	TRBV2	.	TRBJ2-2	TRBD1	CASRPGTGSSGELFF	TGTGCCAGTCGTCCCGGGACAGGGTCTTCCGGGGAGCTGTTTTTT
14	TRBV5-5	.	TRBJ1-2	.	CASSLDRVIGGYTF	TGTGCCAGCAGCTTGGACAGGGTGATCGGTGGCTACACCTTC
15	TRBV5-4	.	TRBJ2-1	.	CASSLGVSYDNEQFF	TGTGCCAGCAGCTTAGGGGTTTCGTACGACAATGAGCAGTTCTTC
17	TRBV18	.	TRBJ2-7	TRBD1	CASSPGTGISPTYEQYF	TGTGCCAGCTCACCAGGGACAGGGATCTCCCCAACCTACGAGCAGTACTTC
14	TRBV25-1	.	TRBJ1-5	.	CASSDVSGDQPQHF	TGTGCCAGCAGTGATGTGTCGGGGGATCAGCCCCAGCATTTT
17	TRBV9	.	TRBJ2-3	TRBD2	CASSVADSGRGTDTQYF	TGTGCCAGCAGCGTAGCGGATAGCGGGAGAGGTACAGATACGCAGTATTTT
16	TRBV24-1	.	TRBJ2-2	TRBD1	CATSDSDRVGAGELFF	TGTGCCACCAGTGACTCGGACAGGGTAGGAGCCGGGGAGCTGTTTTTT
12	TRBV6-5	few	TRBJ1-1	.	CASKRGNTEAFF	TGTGCCAGCAAGCGAGGGAACACTGAAGCTTTCTTT
13	TRBV5-8	.	TRBJ2-1	.	CASSLSSYNEQFF	TGTGCCAGCAGCTTGAGCTCTTACAATGAGCAGTTCTTC
13	TRBV6-4	.	TRBJ2-7	.	CASSLRITGWQYF	TGTGCCAGCAGCCTACGAATCACAGGGTGGCAGTACTTC
13	TRBV7-2	once	TRBJ2-2	.	CASRDRGGGELFF	TGTGCCAGCAGAGATAGGGGTGGTGGGGAGCTGTTTTTT
12	TRBV12-3/TRBV12-4	.	TRBJ2-1	.	CASSFGLTEQFF	TGTGCCAGCAGTTTTGGCCTCACGGAGCAGTTCTTC
14	TRBV6-5	.	TRBJ2-3	.	CATRGGTGTDTQYF	TGTGCCACCCGGGGGGGGACAGGGACAGATACGCAGTATTTT
12	TRBV11-2	.	TRBJ2-7	TRBD1	CASSSTGREQYF	TGTGCCAGCAGCTCGACAGGGCGCGAGCAGTACTTC
13	TRBV6-5	.	TRBJ2-2	.	CASSKLVTGELFF	TGTGCCAGCAGCAAACTAGTAACCGGGGAGCTGTTTTTT
15	TRBV7-9	.	TRBJ1-4	.	CASSLDGGFNEKLFF	TGTGCCAGCAGCTTAGATGGGGGCTTTAATGAAAAACTGTTTTTT
15	TRBV4-3	.	TRBJ2-7	TRBD1	CASSQDRTGAREQYF	TGCGCCAGCAGCCAAGATAGGACAGGGGCTAGGGAGCAGTACTTC
16	TRBV6-5	once	TRBJ2-3	TRBD2	CASSYSRRGGTDTQYF	TGTGCCAGCAGTTACTCCAGACGGGGGGGTACAGATACGCAGTATTTT
14	TRBV7-9	.	TRBJ2-5	.	CASSLAEAGETQYF	TGTGCCAGCAGCTTAGCAGAGGCGGGTGAGACCCAGTACTTC
14	TRBV7-9	few	TRBJ1-2	.	CASSSEGTRYGYTF	TGTGCCAGCAGCTCAGAAGGGACACGCTATGGCTACACCTTC
15	TRBV7-2	.	TRBJ1-6	.	CASSLLGVSNSPLHF	TGTGCCAGCAGCTTACTAGGGGTGAGCAATTCACCCCTCCACTTT
14	TRBV6-1	.	TRBJ2-5	TRBD2	CASSEGTGGETQYF	TGTGCCAGCAGTGAAGGGACGGGAGGAGAGACCCAGTACTTC
14	TRBV7-2	.	TRBJ2-7	.	CASSLMRGLYEQYF	TGTGCCAGCAGCTTGATGCGGGGGCTATACGAGCAGTACTTC
14	TRBV5-1	.	TRBJ1-1	.	CASSLEQLNTEAFF	TGCGCCAGCAGCTTGGAACAGCTGAACACTGAAGCTTTCTTT
15	TRBV11-2	.	TRBJ2-3	.	CASSSTRAGTDTQYF	TGTGCCAGCAGCTCCACTAGGGCCGGCACAGATACGCAGTATTTT
14	TRBV24-1	few	TRBJ2-3	.	CATSDLASTDTQYF	TGTGCCACCAGTGATTTGGCCAGTACAGATACGCAGTATTTT
11	TRBV6-5	.	TRBJ2-1	.	CASSLEGGQFF	TGTGCCAGCAGCCTCGAAGGAGGGCAGTTCTTC
13	TRBV5-8	.	TRBJ1-1	.	CASSFGRGTEAFF	TGTGCCAGCAGCTTTGGCAGGGGCACTGAAGCTTTCTTT
13	TRBV30	.	TRBJ2-7	.	CAWSLGGPYEQYF	TGTGCCTGGAGTCTTGGCGGCCCCTACGAGCAGTACTTC
13	TRBV5-1	.	TRBJ1-1	TRBD1	CASSQQGFTEAFF	TGCGCCAGCAGCCAACAGGGGTTCACTGAAGCTTTCTTT
14	TRBV27	.	TRBJ2-3	.	CASRPTGSWDTQYF	TGTGCCAGCAGACCCACAGGGTCTTGGGATACGCAGTATTTT
13	TRBV7-6	.	TRBJ1-2	.	CASSLAGGTGYTF	TGTGCCAGCAGCTTAGCCGGGGGAACTGGCTACACCTTC
16	TRBV19	.	TRBJ2-2	TRBD2	CASSTIAGVGTGELFF	TGTGCCAGTAGTACCATAGCGGGAGTAGGGACCGGGGAGCTGTTTTTT
14	TRBV19	.	TRBJ1-5	TRBD1	CASSATGGNQPQHF	TGTGCCAGTAGTGCCACAGGGGGCAATCAGCCCCAGCATTTT
16	TRBV29-1	.	TRBJ2-3	TRBD1	CSVRNQGARGTDTQYF	TGCAGCGTTCGCAATCAGGGGGCGCGGGGCACAGATACGCAGTATTTT
12	TRBV6-2/TRBV6-3	.	TRBJ2-2	.	CASSHRSGELFF	TGTGCCAGCAGCCACAGGTCCGGGGAGCTGTTTTTT
17	TRBV28	once	TRBJ2-6	TRBD2	CASSLAGRAYGANVLTF	TGTGCCAGCAGTTTAGCCGGGAGGGCCTATGGGGCCAACGTCCTGACTTTC
15	TRBV19	.	TRBJ2-3	TRBD2	CASSRTSGRPDTQYF	TGTGCCAGTAGTCGGACTAGCGGGAGGCCAGATACGCAGTATTTT
14	TRBV2	.	TRBJ1-5	.	CASRKGVSNQPQHF	TGTGCCAGCAGAAAGGGGGTAAGCAATCAGCCCCAGCATTTT
20	TRBV21-1	.	TRBJ1-5	.	CASSKEVSGTGGGCNQPQHF	TGTGCCAGCAGCAAAGAAGTGTCTGGGACAGGGGGCGGATGCAATCAGCCCCAGCATTTT
10	TRBV20-1	.	TRBJ2-1	TRBD2	CSASLAGMFF	TGCAGTGCTTCCCTAGCGGGTATGTTCTTC
13	TRBV24-1	.	TRBJ2-1	.	CATSDLLVNEQFF	TGTGCCACCAGTGATTTGCTCGTCAATGAGCAGTTCTTC
14	TRBV29-1	.	TRBJ2-3	TRBD2	CSVTSGSASDTQYF	TGCAGCGTCACTAGCGGGAGTGCCTCAGATACGCAGTATTTT
13	TRBV12-3/TRBV12-4	.	TRBJ2-7	.	CASSLAGGPEQYF	TGTGCCAGCAGTTTAGCGGGAGGCCCCGAGCAGTACTTC
11	TRBV20-1	.	TRBJ2-1	.	CSARSGGEQFF	TGCAGTGCTAGATCCGGGGGAGAGCAGTTCTTC
18	TRBV4-2	.	TRBJ2-7	TRBD2	CASSRSRGGTSASYEQYF	TGTGCCAGCAGCCGCTCCCGGGGCGGGACTAGCGCCTCTTACGAGCAGTACTTC
16	TRBV4-2	.	TRBJ2-2	TRBD1	CASRKPGQGDTGELFF	TGTGCCAGCAGGAAACCGGGACAGGGAGACACCGGGGAGCTGTTTTTT
13	TRBV19	.	TRBJ2-7	.	CASSRDTYYEQYF	TGTGCCAGTAGTCGCGATACCTACTACGAGCAGTACTTC